Listed below are T cell receptor beta chains from one sample, sequenced in a study of breast tumors, draining lymph nodes, adjacent tissues. TCRdb passed the multiplex PCR reads through MiXCR, listing each CDR3 protein once. The repertoire holds some 110,000 distinct CDR3 sequences, with 30% as singletons. The sequencing input was axillary lymph node tissue. The source is a female donor with breast cancer. Some clones in this sample may be carry-over from other donors' samples. Both conserved end residues are part of each CDR3. D genes are given only for firm matches. Clone size is stated in some rows and not others, as once, few, many or a class when expanded.

v_call	j_call	d_call	clone_size	cdr3_aa	cdr3_nt
TRBV5-1	TRBJ1-6	NA	NA	CASSSGCSPLHF	TGCGCCAGCAGCTCAGGCTGTTCGCCCCTCCACTTT
TRBV5-6	TRBJ1-4	NA	many	CASSLVDSPYNEKLFF	TGTGCCAGCAGCCTGGTCGACAGTCCATATAATGAAAAACTGTTTTTT
TRBV20-1	TRBJ2-7	NA	NA	CSASGYEQYF	TGCAGTGCTAGCGGGTACGAGCAGTACTTC
TRBV20-1	TRBJ2-7	TRBD1	many	CSARGPRGWEQYF	TGCAGTGCCAGGGGGCCCAGGGGCTGGGAGCAGTACTTC
TRBV12-3/TRBV12-4	TRBJ1-6	NA	NA	CASSFPPHF	TGTGCCAGCAGTTTCCCCCCCCACTTT
TRBV6-4	TRBJ2-3	NA	many	CASSDSGGSGTDTQYF	TGTGCCAGCAGTGACTCAGGAGGGAGTGGCACAGATACGCAGTATTTT
TRBV7-6	TRBJ2-7	TRBD1	many	CASSLGGTGSHEQYF	TGTGCCAGCAGCTTAGGGGGGACAGGGTCCCACGAGCAGTACTTC
TRBV9	TRBJ1-4	NA	NA	CASNTRGGANEKLFF	TGTGCCAGCAACACCCGGGGAGGGGCTAATGAAAAACTGTTTTTT
TRBV7-9	TRBJ2-1	NA	many	CASSALGGEQFF	TGTGCCAGCAGCGCCCTGGGAGGTGAGCAGTTCTTC
TRBV6-1	TRBJ1-6	TRBD1	NA	CASSDGTGDAPLHF	TGTGCCAGCAGTGATGGGACAGGGGACGCACCCCTCCACTTT
TRBV27	TRBJ2-7	NA	many	CASSSSLGVNNEQYF	TGTGCCAGCAGTTCTTCACTGGGAGTAAACAACGAGCAGTACTTC
TRBV7-8	TRBJ1-3	NA	once	CASSLAVMGGNTIYF	TGTGCCAGCAGCTTAGCAGTCATGGGAGGAAACACCATATATTTT
TRBV5-1	TRBJ2-1	TRBD2	many	CASTRGSGSYNEQFF	TGCGCCAGCACCCGCGGGAGCGGGAGCTACAATGAGCAGTTCTTC
TRBV6-6	TRBJ2-7	TRBD1	many	CASSQRTGYGTHYEQYF	TGTGCCAGCAGCCAGCGGACAGGGTACGGGACCCACTACGAGCAGTACTTC
TRBV4-1	TRBJ1-2	NA	many	CASSQDAGQTLNYGYTF	TGCGCCAGCAGCCAAGATGCCGGACAGACACTCAACTATGGCTACACCTTC
TRBV19	TRBJ2-1	NA	many	CASSMGYNEQFF	TGTGCCAGTAGTATGGGCTACAATGAGCAGTTCTTC
TRBV4-3	TRBJ1-6	NA	NA	CASSQDRDSYNPPIHF	TGCGCCAGCAGCCAAGATAGGGACTCCTATAATCCACCCATCCACTTT
TRBV7-3	TRBJ1-6	NA	many	CASSRHGQSLNSPLHF	TGTGCCAGCAGCCGTCACGGACAGTCTCTAAATTCACCCCTCCACTTT
TRBV15	TRBJ1-2	NA	NA	CATSSPGQPTSCGYTF	TGTGCCACCAGCAGTCCTGGACAGCCGACAAGCTGTGGCTACACCTTC
TRBV15	TRBJ1-5	NA	NA	CATSSRGFGQPQHF	TGTGCCACCAGCAGTAGGGGGTTCGGTCAGCCCCAGCATTTT
TRBV15	TRBJ2-2	NA	many	CATRSPMGREGTGELFF	TGTGCCACCAGGTCCCCTATGGGCCGCGAGGGGACCGGGGAGCTGTTTTTT
TRBV5-5	TRBJ1-2	NA	few	CASSLNRAQVYGYTF	TGTGCCAGCAGCTTGAACAGGGCGCAGGTCTATGGCTACACCTTC
TRBV20-1	TRBJ2-7	TRBD1	many	CSARVRGREQYF	TGCAGTGCTAGAGTCAGGGGGCGCGAGCAGTACTTC
TRBV27	TRBJ2-7	TRBD2	few	CASSKGPPGLAGRALYYEQYF	TGTGCCAGCAGTAAGGGGCCCCCGGGACTAGCGGGACGTGCCCTCTACTACGAGCAGTACTTC
TRBV6-2/TRBV6-3	TRBJ1-2	NA	once	CANSPERTDSNYGYTF	TGCGCCAACAGCCCCGAGCGGACGGACTCTAACTATGGCTACACCTTC
TRBV4-2	TRBJ2-7	NA	NA	CASSQDWSMAAHSYEQYF	TGTGCCAGCAGCCAAGATTGGTCTATGGCTGCCCACTCCTACGAGCAGTACTTC
TRBV29-1	TRBJ2-3	TRBD1	NA	CSVGTGNTDTQYF	TGCAGCGTTGGGACAGGGAACACAGATACGCAGTATTTT
TRBV6-2/TRBV6-3	TRBJ2-2	NA	many	CASSYLGSGELFF	TGTGCCAGCAGTTACTTGGGGTCCGGGGAGCTGTTTTTT
TRBV18	TRBJ2-7	NA	many	CASSPKEGLDEQYF	TGTGCCAGCTCCCCAAAGGAGGGGTTGGACGAGCAGTACTTC
TRBV9	TRBJ2-3	TRBD2	many	CASSVGGGGRTDTQYF	TGTGCCAGCAGCGTAGGGGGCGGGGGTCGGACAGATACGCAGTATTTT
TRBV14	TRBJ2-7	TRBD1	many	CASSPQGIKQYF	TGTGCCAGCAGCCCACAGGGGATCAAGCAGTACTTC
TRBV7-3	TRBJ2-3	TRBD1	many	CASSAQGTTDTQYF	TGTGCCAGCAGCGCACAGGGGACCACAGATACGCAGTATTTT
TRBV28	TRBJ1-4	NA	many	CASSYLGGNDEKLFF	TGTGCCAGCAGTTACCTCGGGGGAAACGATGAAAAACTGTTTTTT
TRBV6-5	TRBJ2-2	NA	many	CASSQTGELFF	TGTGCCAGCAGCCAGACCGGGGAGCTGTTTTTT
TRBV20-1	TRBJ1-2	NA	once	CSARPGTSGGHGYTF	TGCAGTGCTAGACCCGGGACTAGCGGGGGCCATGGCTACACCTTC
TRBV18	TRBJ1-4	TRBD1	many	CASSLGQGAEKLFF	TGTGCCAGCTCCCTCGGACAGGGAGCAGAAAAACTGTTTTTT
TRBV27	TRBJ1-2	NA	many	CASSSTVSYGYTF	TGTGCCAGCAGTTCAACTGTATCCTATGGCTACACCTTC
TRBV7-9	TRBJ1-2	TRBD1	many	CASSLNFGTGHGYTF	TGTGCCAGCAGCTTAAATTTTGGGACAGGGCATGGCTACACCTTC
TRBV5-4	TRBJ2-1	TRBD2	many	CASSPQLAGVNEQFF	TGTGCCAGCAGCCCCCAGCTAGCGGGAGTAAATGAGCAGTTCTTC
TRBV4-1	TRBJ1-4	NA	NA	CASREPISHEKLSF	TGCGCCAGCAGGGAGCCGATTTCGCATGAAAAACTGTCCTTT